This paragraph covers one TCR beta chain sequence. Its antigen remains unknown. The data stem from a study of shared clonotypes between healthy human individuals. Study-level results: Naive CD4 clonotypes were shared across a few donors at about 5.3%. Generally, naive subsets came out with larger estimated richness than memory subsets.

The data were produced by immunoSEQ multiplex PCR, yet TCRdb's version contains in-frame clones alone and is incomplete. The sample lists roughly 2.2 million clones, just over 90% occurring once. Germline lookup yields CDR1 MNHEY and CDR2 SVGAGI. V lost 4 bases to trimming and J lost 5 bases; unmatched junction nucleotides: 13. CDR3 length: 16 amino acids. The sequence was collected from a man aged 18 to 35 in good health. Some clones in this sample may be carry-over from other donors' samples. The genes are TRBV6-5 and TRBJ2-5; 7 nucleotides line up with TRBD1. Input material: naive CD4+ T cells from PBMCs. Subset indicated: CD45RA+ positively selected. The CDR3 loop reads CASSSPYRGGGETQYF. In DNA, the CDR3 is TGTGCCAGCAGTTCCCCCTACAGGGGTGGCGGGGAGACCCAGTACTTC.